Presented here are 21 T cell receptor beta chains from one specimen sequenced in a study of blood T cells in healthy people across ages. For the second PCR, which ran for about 6 to 11 cycles, a sample-barcoded 5' primer and a J-beta primer mix were used. TCRdb used MiXCR to reprocess the 5' RACE reads, holding one entry per CDR3 protein. The sample has just under 900,000 distinct CDR3 sequences; under 35% are singletons. Sequenced: blood. The receptors here all came from a woman aged 80 or over in good health.

This clonotype has ten or more counts. The chain is built from TRBV5-1 and TRBJ2-3; 8 bases match TRBD1. The CDR3 loop spans 14 amino acids. Germline lookup yields CDR1 SGHRS and CDR2 YFSETQ. Trimming at V came to 4 bases and at J to 6 bases, leaving 7 bases not matched to a gene. CDR3 DNA sequence: TGCGCCAGCAGCCCGGACAGGGCTGGGGATACGCAGTATTTT. It translates to CASSPDRAGDTQYF.

The table lists this clonotype with a few counts. The genes are TRBV5-1 and TRBJ2-3, with 14 bases that match TRBD2. This CDR3 spans 17 amino acids. V lost 0 bases to trimming and J lost 5 bases; unmatched junction nucleotides: 5. Germline V gives CDR1 SGHRS, CDR2 YFSETQ. The CDR3 DNA follows: TGCGCCAGCAGCTTGGCGACTAGCGGGGGGGCAGGAGATACGCAGTATTTT. Amino acids: CASSLATSGGAGDTQYF.

The chain uses TRBV28 and TRBJ1-4; D is perhaps TRBD1 (5 bases). Germline loops: CDR1 MDHEN, CDR2 SYDVKM. The germline V and J ends were trimmed by 2 bases and 5 bases, with 15 bases remaining between them. This CDR3 comprises 16 residues. CDR3 nucleotides: TGTGCCAGCAGTTTACACGGGGGGGTAGACAATGAAAAACTGTTTTTT. Protein product: CASSLHGGVDNEKLFF.

This clonotype was recorded at least ten times. The CDR3 protein is CASSYRDLSYNEQFF. The CDR3 DNA reads TGCGCCAGCAGCTACCGGGACCTATCCTACAATGAGCAGTTCTTC. V usage is TRBV5-1 and J usage is TRBJ2-1, with D perhaps TRBD1 or TRBD2 (5 bases each). With 3 bases removed from V and 1 base from J, the gap between germline ends came to 11 bases. The CDR3 is made up of 15 amino acids. Germline values: CDR1 SGHRS, CDR2 YFSETQ.

V usage is TRBV20-1 and J usage is TRBJ2-1; D is possibly TRBD1 (5 bases). The CDR3 covers 16 residues. Germline V gene sequence: CDR1 DFQATT, CDR2 SNEGSKA (reference sequence). V was cut by 3 bases and J by 7 bases, with 22 bases left in between. DNA of the CDR3: TGCAGTGCTAGTGATTCTCGGCAGGGTCTAAGAAATGAGCAGTTCTTC. Its protein product is CSASDSRQGLRNEQFF.

This clonotype came up a few times. V gene TRBV7-8 combines with J gene TRBJ2-1; 13 nucleotides align to TRBD2. This CDR3 is built from 13 residues. After removal of 1 base from V and 12 bases from J, the junction contained 0 bases not matched to a gene. Germline lookup yields CDR1 SGHVS and CDR2 FQNEAQ. The CDR3 here is CASSLGLAGGQFF. The CDR3 region has the DNA TGTGCCAGCAGCTTAGGACTAGCGGGGGGGCAGTTCTTC. Variable domain in full (rest from reference TRBV7-8 and TRBJ2-1): GAGVSQSPRYKVAKRGQDVALRCDPISGHVSLFWYQQALGQGPEFLTYFQNEAQLDKSGLPSDRFFAERPEGSVSTLKIQRTQQEDSAVYLCASSLGLAGGQFFGPGTRLTVL.

The CDR3 is CASSSTRGQPQHF. The CDR3, as DNA: TGTGCCAGCAGTTCGACCCGGGGTCAGCCCCAGCATTTT. This chain uses TRBV6-5 with TRBJ1-5; D remains unclear. V shed 4 bases and J shed 6 bases, with 10 bases lying between them. Germline CDR1 is MNHEY and CDR2 is SVGAGI. CDR3 length: 13 amino acids.

The chain couples TRBV20-1 to TRBJ1-5, with TRBD1 identical over 7 bases. Losses at the gene ends were 1 base for V and 6 bases for J; bases not matched to a gene: 12. The CDR3 runs to 16 residues. Germline V gene data show CDR1 as DFQATT and CDR2 as SNEGSKA (reference sequence). The CDR3 DNA sequence: TGCAGTGCTAGAGGGGACAGCCATTTTATTCCTCAGCCCCAGCATTTT. As protein: CSARGDSHFIPQPQHF.

The V and J genes are TRBV2 and TRBJ2-1; possibly TRBD1 for D (5 bases). Germline-derived CDR1 and CDR2 are SNHLY and FYNNEI. Trimming left V 1 base short and J 4 bases short, with 11 bases between. The length of the CDR3 is 15 residues. The CDR3 sequence is CASSEGTTQYNEQFF. The DNA for the CDR3 is TGTGCCAGCAGTGAAGGGACAACCCAATACAATGAGCAGTTCTTC.

This clonotype came up many times. The V call is TRBV7-2, the J call TRBJ2-4, with D possibly being TRBD1 or TRBD2 (5 bases each). The CDR3 contains 16 residues. From germline, CDR1 is SGHTA and CDR2 FQGNSA. The V gene lost 1 base and the J gene lost 0 bases, with 10 bases spanning the gap. The CDR3: CASSLGGVIAKNIQYF. For the CDR3, the DNA is TGTGCCAGCAGCTTAGGAGGGGTAATAGCCAAAAACATTCAGTACTTC.

The chain uses TRBV20-1 and TRBJ1-5; no clear D. Germline CDR1 reads DFQATT; CDR2 reads SNEGSKA (reference sequence). The CDR3 runs to 15 residues. V lost 5 bases and J 2 bases, leaving 16 bases between the germline ends. The CDR3: CSALAPSQGNQPQHF. CDR3 coding DNA: TGCAGTGCTTTAGCCCCGTCACAAGGCAATCAGCCCCAGCATTTT.

The gene calls are TRBV20-1 and TRBJ2-7; D remains unclear. The CDR3 has 11 residues. The ends were cut back, 6 bases at V and 0 bases at J, with 6 bases in the middle. The germline CDR1 and CDR2 sequences are DFQATT and SNEGSKA (reference sequence). DNA for the CDR3: TGCAGTGCAGACCTCTCCTACGAGCAGTACTTC. As protein: CSADLSYEQYF.

This clonotype was seen more than once but under ten times. This may arise from a read error, as a much more abundant clone is one base away. The V and J genes are TRBV29-1 and TRBJ2-1; D may correspond to TRBD1 or TRBD2 (6 bases each). The DNA matches TRBJ2-7 better at its end, which makes the J call doubtful. CDR1 is SQVTM and CDR2 is ANQGSEA in the germline V gene. This CDR3 has 14 residues. The CDR3 here is CSVAEGGTYNEQYF. CDR3 DNA sequence: TGCAGCGTCGCCGAGGGGGGAACTTACAATGAGCAGTACTTC.

This clonotype was seen many times. The chain joins TRBV7-2 to TRBJ2-1; 9 nucleotides align to TRBD2. Per germline, CDR1 SGHTA and CDR2 FQGNSA. V lost 5 bases and J lost 10; bases outside the gene matches: 12. CDR3 length equals 15 residues. CDR3 sequence reads: CASSPRTSATGEQFF. The CDR3, as DNA: TGTGCCAGCAGCCCGCGGACTAGCGCCACCGGGGAGCAGTTCTTC.

J is TRBJ2-1 and V is TRBV2; the match to TRBD2 covers 7 bases. CDR1 and CDR2 from the germline V gene are SNHLY and FYNNEI. V trimming: 6 bases; J trimming: 13 bases; junction bases outside the gene matches: 9. This CDR3 has 12 amino acids. Here the CDR3 DNA reads TGTGCCAGCAGCGGCGAGCGGGGTAGCCAGTTCTTC. This encodes CASSGERGSQFF.

The chain links TRBV6-5 to TRBJ1-2; no reliable D call. Germline CDR1 and CDR2: MNHEY and SVGAGI. This CDR3 is 22 amino acids long. The germline V and J ends were trimmed by 0 bases and 8 bases, with 37 bases remaining between them. DNA of the CDR3: TGTGCCAGCAGTTACTCGATTTCCATCCGCCCCTGGTCCGGACCTTTCCGGAAGGGCTACACCTTC. Protein product: CASSYSISIRPWSGPFRKGYTF.

A few counts support this clonotype. This may be a read error, as it is one base from a much larger clone. This chain connects TRBV7-2 to TRBJ2-5, with 7 bases that match TRBD1. This CDR3 spans 15 amino acids. Per the germline V gene, CDR1 is SGHTA and CDR2 is FQGNSA. J gave up 11 bases and V 2 bases, and 14 bases lay outside the gene matches. CDR3 coding DNA: TGTGCCAGCAGCTTACGGGCAGGGGGTTACAATGAGCAGTACTTC. It translates to CASSLRAGGYNEQYF.

This chain uses TRBV30 with TRBJ1-4; D may be TRBD1 (6 bases). CDR3 length: 16 amino acids. Germline CDR1 reads GTSNPN; CDR2 reads SVGIG (reference sequence). Between the trimmed V and J ends, which lost 0 bases and 3 bases, there was a span of 14 bases. In DNA form, the CDR3 reads TGTGCCTGGAGTGTACGCAGGGGCGGAGCTAATGAAAAACTGTTTTTT. It yields the protein CAWSVRRGGANEKLFF.

The sample holds many counts of this clonotype. The rearrangement links TRBV7-2 to TRBJ1-6; TRBD1 agrees at 8 bases. Germline V gives CDR1 SGHTA, CDR2 FQGNSA. This CDR3 region has 15 residues. V lost 3 bases to trimming and J lost 10 bases; unmatched junction nucleotides: 8. The CDR3 DNA is TGTGCCAGCAGCTTGATGGGGACAGGTTCCTCACCCCTCCACTTT. Amino acid sequence: CASSLMGTGSSPLHF.

This clonotype appeared many times. For the CDR3, the DNA is TGTGCCAGCAGTTACAGGGTTCGTACTGAAGCTTTCTTT. Amino acids: CASSYRVRTEAFF. This rearrangement joins TRBV6-2 or TRBV6-3 to TRBJ1-1; D is undetermined. The V and J ends lost 2 bases and 5 bases respectively, with 9 bases between them. Germline V gives CDR1 MNHEY, CDR2 SVGEGT. The CDR3 is made up of 13 amino acids.

This clonotype was seen at least ten times. V gene TRBV29-1 combines with J gene TRBJ2-1, with 7 bases aligning to TRBD2. Germline lookup yields CDR1 SQVTM and CDR2 ANQGSEA. The length of the CDR3 is 14 residues. J lost 1 base, V lost 4 bases, and 4 bases had no gene match. In DNA, the CDR3 is TGCAGCGTTGGGGGGGGGGATTCCTACAATGAGCAGTTCTTC. This encodes CSVGGGDSYNEQFF.